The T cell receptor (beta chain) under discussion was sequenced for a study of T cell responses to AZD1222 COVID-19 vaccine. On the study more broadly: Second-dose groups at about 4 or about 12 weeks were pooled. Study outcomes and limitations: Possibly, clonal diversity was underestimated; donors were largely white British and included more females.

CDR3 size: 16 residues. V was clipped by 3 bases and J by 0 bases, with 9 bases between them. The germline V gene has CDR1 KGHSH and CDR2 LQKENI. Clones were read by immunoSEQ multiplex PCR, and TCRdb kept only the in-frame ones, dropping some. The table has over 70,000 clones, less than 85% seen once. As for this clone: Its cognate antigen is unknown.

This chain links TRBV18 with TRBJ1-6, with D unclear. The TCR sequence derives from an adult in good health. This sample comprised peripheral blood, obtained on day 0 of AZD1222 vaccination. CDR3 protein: CASSPAASSYNSPLHF. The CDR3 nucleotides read TGTGCCAGCTCACCTGCCGCTAGCTCCTATAATTCACCCCTCCACTTT. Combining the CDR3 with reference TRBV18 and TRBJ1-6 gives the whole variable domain NAGVMQNPRHLVRRRGQEARLRCSPMKGHSHVYWYRQLPEEGLKFMVYLQKENIIDESGMPKERFSAEFPKEGPSILRIQQVVRGDSAAYFCASSPAASSYNSPLHFGNGTRLTVT.